This T cell receptor (beta chain) was observed in a study of blood T cell repertoires in COVID-19. Germline CDR1 is SGHTA and CDR2 is FQGNSA. V lost 1 base to trimming and J lost 10 bases; unmatched junction nucleotides: 6. CDR3 length: 13 residues. Profiled with immunoSEQ multiplex PCR; TCRdb holds only in-frame clones, not every one. The sample lists 440,000 or so clones, approximately 91% occurring once. The sample was peripheral blood. The chain links TRBV7-2 to TRBJ1-1; TRBD1 matches at 7 bases. The sequence came from a middle-aged woman with COVID-19, enrolled during active disease. CDR3 sequence: CASSLGQGRGAFF. The CDR3 DNA follows: TGTGCCAGCAGCTTAGGACAGGGACGGGGAGCTTTCTTT.